One and the same sample provided the 29 T cell receptor beta chains below, sequenced in a study of naive and memory T cell subsets. The study's findings and limits: Naive repertoires, especially CD8, held a few larger clonotypes, possibly memory cells re-expressing CD45RA.

No antigen is known for these receptors. Both TRBC1 and TRBC2 were covered by a beta constant-region primer of two equimolar oligonucleotides. Four rounds of PCR amplified the ligated cDNA using nested alpha and beta constant-region primers plus SP2. TCRdb passed the UMI-ligation and nested PCR reads through MiXCR, listing each CDR3 protein once. The data hold roughly 83,000 distinct CDR3 sequences, with about 11% observed a single time. Sequenced input: naive CD4+ T cells from blood. The receptors here all came from a human donor in good health.

This sequence joins TRBV7-2 and TRBJ2-5, with 13 bases lining up with TRBD2. Germline values: CDR1 SGHTA, CDR2 FQGNSA. The ends lost 5 bases at V and 2 bases at J; junction bases unmatched: 5. The CDR3 loop spans 16 amino acids. The CDR3 DNA follows: TGTGCCAGCAGCCGAGGGGGACTAGCGGGGCAAGAGACCCAGTACTTC. Translated, it gives CASSRGGLAGQETQYF.

The chain joins TRBV12-3 or TRBV12-4 to TRBJ2-7; D unresolved. CDR3 length equals 15 residues. Trimming shortened V by 6 bases and J by 0 bases, and 15 bases separated the two germline ends. The DNA of the CDR3 is TGTGCCAGCAGCTACGGACCTACGATCTCCTACGAGCAGTACTTC. It is translated as CASSYGPTISYEQYF.

There are a few counts of this clonotype. The V call is TRBV7-2, the J call TRBJ2-1; TRBD2 matches 10 bases. Per the germline V gene, CDR1 is SGHTA and CDR2 is FQGNSA. CDR3 size: 16 residues. The V segment lost 5 bases and the J segment 3 bases; nucleotides outside the gene matches: 7. This chain's CDR3 is CASSPGGLAVYNEQFF. CDR3 DNA: TGTGCCAGCAGCCCCGGAGGACTAGCGGTCTACAATGAGCAGTTCTTC.

The chain employs TRBV7-2 and TRBJ2-1, with D tentatively TRBD1 or TRBD2 (5 bases each). This CDR3 has 15 residues. CDR1 and CDR2 from the germline V gene are SGHTA and FQGNSA. The V end was cut by 5 bases, the J end by 1 base, with 12 bases between. CDR3 sequence (DNA): TGTGCCAGCAGCCCATTGGGGGATTCCTACAATGAGCAGTTCTTC. Translating it yields CASSPLGDSYNEQFF.

This clonotype was observed at least ten times. The V call is TRBV5-5, the J call TRBJ2-7; TRBD1 matches at 12 bases. Germline values: CDR1 SGHKS, CDR2 YYEKEE (reference sequence). The CDR3 contains 15 residues. J was trimmed by 5 bases and V by 2 bases; bases with no gene match: 5. This chain's CDR3 is CASSFQGTGGNEQYF. The CDR3 DNA is TGTGCCAGCAGCTTTCAGGGGACAGGGGGCAACGAGCAGTACTTC.

This clonotype was recorded at least ten times. The V and J genes are TRBV18 and TRBJ2-1, with 12 bases fitting TRBD2. Germline V gene lookup returns CDR1 KGHSH and CDR2 LQKENI. The CDR3 sequence is 16 residues long. The trim removed 1 base at V and 7 bases at J, leaving 5 bases unmatched. For the CDR3, the DNA is TGTGCCAGCTCACCACTCCGACTAGCGGGAGTGAATGAGCAGTTCTTC. Amino acid sequence: CASSPLRLAGVNEQFF.

This clonotype has only a few counts. The V and J genes are TRBV7-2 and TRBJ2-1, with a tentative D call TRBD1 (6 bases). This CDR3 contains 11 residues. V was shortened by 3 bases and J by 12 bases, with 9 bases between the two germline ends. CDR1 SGHTA and CDR2 FQGNSA come from the germline V gene. CDR3: CASSFIGGQFF. The DNA for the CDR3 is TGTGCCAGCAGCTTTATAGGGGGGCAGTTCTTC.

Turning to this clonotype: One end of the junction does not line up with germline, which may come from a read error. This rearrangement joins TRBV7-7 to TRBJ2-3; perhaps TRBD1 as D (7 bases). Germline V lookup: CDR1 SSHAT, CDR2 FNYEAQ (reference sequence). CDR3 length: 14 residues. DNA for the CDR3: TGTGCTAGCAGTAGACAGGGACTCACAGATACGCAGTATTTT. It translates to CASSRQGLTDTQYF.

This clonotype was found many times. This chain links TRBV12-3 or TRBV12-4 with TRBJ2-6, with 7 bases fitting TRBD1. The CDR3 extends over 16 amino acids. J gave up 4 bases and V 3 bases, and 6 bases lay outside the gene matches. Here the CDR3 reads CASSFATGAGANVLTF. In DNA, the CDR3 is TGTGCCAGCAGTTTTGCAACAGGGGCCGGGGCCAACGTCCTGACTTTC.

The chain carries TRBV14 and TRBJ2-2, with D unresolved. The germline CDR1 and CDR2 sequences are SGHDN and FVKESK. V was pared by 4 bases and J by 3 bases, with 12 bases between. The CDR3 loop spans 15 amino acids. The CDR3 DNA sequence: TGTGCCAGCAGCCGTGGAACTCCCTACACCGGGGAGCTGTTTTTT. Encoded protein: CASSRGTPYTGELFF. Combining the CDR3 with reference TRBV14 and TRBJ2-2 gives the whole variable domain EAGVTQFPSHSVIEKGQTVTLRCDPISGHDNLYWYRRVMGKEIKFLLHFVKESKQDESGMPNNRFLAERTGGTYSTLKVQPAELEDSGVYFCASSRGTPYTGELFFGEGSRLTVL.

This rearrangement joins TRBV19 to TRBJ1-6; D is ambiguous. V was clipped by 7 bases and J by 0 bases, with 13 bases between them. The germline gives CDR1 LNHDA, CDR2 SQIVND (reference sequence). CDR3 size: 16 residues. The CDR3 bases are TGTGCCAGTACCACTCGGGGAAGCTCCTATAATTCACCCCTCCACTTT. It codes for CASTTRGSSYNSPLHF.

This clonotype was seen a handful of times. The rearrangement links TRBV29-1 to TRBJ1-1; D is unclear. In germline, CDR1 is SQVTM, CDR2 ANQGSEA. The CDR3 sequence is 12 residues long. V gave up 6 bases and J gave up 1 base, with 9 bases separating them. DNA for the CDR3: TGCAGCGTGGGATACAGGAACACTGAAGCTTTCTTT. This translates into CSVGYRNTEAFF.

This clonotype has only a few counts. The V and J genes are TRBV10-3 and TRBJ1-1, with 7 nucleotides matching TRBD1. Unmatched junction bases numbered 8, after V lost 8 bases and J lost 2 bases. Germline assignment: CDR1 ENHRY and CDR2 SYGVKD. This CDR3 region has 14 residues. CDR3 residues: CAIARTGDNTEAFF. In nucleotides, the CDR3 is TGTGCCATCGCCCGGACAGGAGATAACACTGAAGCTTTCTTT.

The V gene is TRBV29-1, the J gene TRBJ2-7; weak D call: TRBD1 (7 bases). The ends were cut back, 3 bases at V and 11 bases at J, with 23 bases in the middle. This CDR3 is 14 amino acids long. Germline CDR1 reads SQVTM; CDR2 reads ANQGSEA. CDR3 region: CSVDRGTVRAWEYF. The CDR3 nucleotides read TGCAGCGTTGACCGCGGGACAGTGAGAGCTTGGGAGTACTTC.

At least ten counts were recorded for this clonotype. One end of the junction fails to match germline, which may point to a read error. The gene calls are TRBV12-3 or TRBV12-4 and TRBJ2-7, with TRBD1 matching 9 bases. CDR3 size: 15 residues. This CDR3 reads CASSFGGTGSSEQYF. The CDR3 bases are TGTGCCAGCAGTTTCGGCGGGACAGGGTCCTCCGAGCAGTACTTC.

This clonotype was seen a handful of times. The CDR3 is CSVGGRGVGDTQYF. As DNA, the CDR3 is TGCAGCGTCGGGGGAAGGGGCGTTGGGGATACGCAGTATTTT. This chain uses TRBV29-1 with TRBJ2-3; possible D gene TRBD2, 6 bases. V lost 6 bases and J 6 bases, leaving 19 bases between the germline ends. CDR3 length equals 14 residues. Looked up from germline, CDR1 is SQVTM and CDR2 is ANQGSEA.

V gene TRBV18 combines with J gene TRBJ2-1; 10 nucleotides line up with TRBD2. After removal of 2 bases from V and 7 bases from J, the junction contained 5 bases not matched to a gene. There are 15 residues in the CDR3. Germline V gives CDR1 KGHSH, CDR2 LQKENI. The CDR3: CASSPRSGRGNEQFF. CDR3 bases: TGTGCCAGCTCACCAAGAAGCGGGAGGGGGAATGAGCAGTTCTTC.

This clonotype was seen a few times. The CDR3 sequence is CSVDGGEATGELFF. DNA of the CDR3: TGCAGCGTTGACGGGGGTGAGGCCACCGGGGAGCTGTTTTTT. The gene calls are TRBV29-1 and TRBJ2-2; a possible D gene is TRBD2 (6 bases). Germline CDR1 reads SQVTM; CDR2 reads ANQGSEA. V was pared by 3 bases and J by 4 bases, with 12 bases between. The CDR3 covers 14 residues.

The chain couples TRBV20-1 to TRBJ1-5, with no clear D. Trimming removed 1 base from V and 6 bases from J, with 16 bases in between. The CDR3 has 15 residues. Germline CDR1 is DFQATT and CDR2 is SNEGSKA (reference sequence). DNA of the CDR3: TGCAGTGCTAGAGCCGGTCGGAGGGCTGGTCAGCCCCAGCATTTT. Its translation: CSARAGRRAGQPQHF.

This clonotype was seen repeatedly, ten times or more. The chain links TRBV20-1 to TRBJ1-2; the match to TRBD1 covers 7 bases. This CDR3 spans 16 amino acids. Germline V gives CDR1 DFQATT, CDR2 SNEGSKA (reference sequence). Unmatched junction bases numbered 13, after V lost 6 bases and J lost 0 bases. CDR3: CSARSGLRGPNYGYTF. DNA for the CDR3: TGCAGTGCAAGGAGCGGCCTGAGGGGGCCTAACTATGGCTACACCTTC.

The sample holds many counts of this clonotype. The gene calls are TRBV7-2 and TRBJ2-1, with 9 bases aligning to TRBD1. Germline CDR1 is SGHTA and CDR2 is FQGNSA. The V segment lost 5 bases and the J segment 10 bases; nucleotides outside the gene matches: 9. The CDR3 sequence is 14 residues long. This CDR3 reads CASSPWDRAREQFF. The CDR3 coding sequence is TGTGCCAGCAGCCCCTGGGACAGGGCGAGGGAGCAGTTCTTC.

This clonotype occurred a few times. The J gene is TRBJ1-2, the V gene TRBV14, with D uncertain. Trimming removed 6 bases at V and 5 bases at J, with 10 bases between. The CDR3 spans 12 residues. Per germline, CDR1 SGHDN and CDR2 FVKESK. As DNA, the CDR3 is TGTGCCAGCAGTCAGATGGAGTATGGCTACACCTTC. This translates into CASSQMEYGYTF. Full variable domain (missing parts from reference TRBV14 and TRBJ1-2): EAGVTQFPSHSVIEKGQTVTLRCDPISGHDNLYWYRRVMGKEIKFLLHFVKESKQDESGMPNNRFLAERTGGTYSTLKVQPAELEDSGVYFCASSQMEYGYTFGSGTRLTVV.

This clonotype has only a few counts. The V call is TRBV4-2, the J call TRBJ2-3; 13 nucleotides match TRBD2. V shed 4 bases, J shed 2 bases, and the junction held 3 bases outside the gene matches. Looked up from germline, CDR1 is LGHNA and CDR2 is YNFKEQ. This CDR3 contains 16 residues. CDR3: CASSRGTSGVTDTQYF. The CDR3 DNA is TGTGCCAGCAGCCGAGGGACTAGCGGGGTCACAGATACGCAGTATTTT.

This clonotype was seen repeatedly, ten times or more. The chain couples TRBV7-2 to TRBJ2-3; D ambiguous. Germline V gene data show CDR1 as SGHTA and CDR2 as FQGNSA. This CDR3 contains 15 residues. Trimming shortened V by 3 bases and J by 3 bases, and 13 bases separated the two germline ends. This chain's CDR3 is CASSFQLTLTDTQYF. The CDR3 DNA reads TGTGCCAGCAGCTTTCAGCTCACCCTAACAGATACGCAGTATTTT.

The chain links TRBV10-3 to TRBJ2-3; 7 nucleotides match TRBD2. There are 13 residues in the CDR3. CDR1 ENHRY and CDR2 SYGVKD come from the germline V gene. J gave up 4 bases and V 8 bases, and 6 bases lay outside the gene matches. The CDR3 nucleotides are TGTGCCATCCAGCGGGGAGGATCAGATACGCAGTATTTT. It codes for CAIQRGGSDTQYF.

At least ten counts were recorded for this clonotype. This chain links TRBV10-3 with TRBJ2-7; 12 nucleotides match TRBD2. Losses at the gene ends were 3 bases for V and 1 base for J; bases not matched to a gene: 4. The CDR3 consists of 16 residues. The V gene's germline CDR1 is ENHRY and CDR2 SYGVKD. The CDR3 bases are TGTGCCATCAGTGAAAGGACTAGCGGGATGTCCTACGAGCAGTACTTC. This codes for CAISERTSGMSYEQYF.

This clonotype occurred a few times. The rearrangement joins TRBV6-2 or TRBV6-3 to TRBJ2-5, with D perhaps TRBD2 (6 bases). Per the germline V gene, CDR1 is MNHEY and CDR2 is SVGEGT. V was shortened by 8 bases and J by 0 bases, with 16 bases between the two germline ends. The CDR3 has 15 amino acids. Here the CDR3 reads CASRGKADHQETQYF. The CDR3 DNA reads as TGTGCCAGCCGGGGGAAAGCGGATCACCAAGAGACCCAGTACTTC.

In this sample, this clonotype turned up a few times. This chain joins TRBV7-8 and TRBJ2-5; 8 nucleotides agree with TRBD2. V dropped 6 bases and J dropped 6; count of bases not matched to a gene: 15. The CDR3 length is 16 residues. Germline V gene lookup returns CDR1 SGHVS and CDR2 FQNEAQ. The CDR3 DNA follows: TGTGCCAGCAGGCTCACCTCGACTAGCGAGCGACAGACCCAGTACTTC. It yields the protein CASRLTSTSERQTQYF.

This clonotype was seen only a few times. The genes are TRBV12-3 or TRBV12-4 and TRBJ2-1; perhaps D is TRBD1 or TRBD2 (5 bases each). The length of the CDR3 is 15 residues. Trimming removed 4 bases from V and 7 bases from J, with 17 bases in between. The chain's CDR3 is CASSWMSGQLNEQFF. The CDR3 DNA reads as TGTGCCAGCAGTTGGATGTCGGGGCAGCTAAATGAGCAGTTCTTC.